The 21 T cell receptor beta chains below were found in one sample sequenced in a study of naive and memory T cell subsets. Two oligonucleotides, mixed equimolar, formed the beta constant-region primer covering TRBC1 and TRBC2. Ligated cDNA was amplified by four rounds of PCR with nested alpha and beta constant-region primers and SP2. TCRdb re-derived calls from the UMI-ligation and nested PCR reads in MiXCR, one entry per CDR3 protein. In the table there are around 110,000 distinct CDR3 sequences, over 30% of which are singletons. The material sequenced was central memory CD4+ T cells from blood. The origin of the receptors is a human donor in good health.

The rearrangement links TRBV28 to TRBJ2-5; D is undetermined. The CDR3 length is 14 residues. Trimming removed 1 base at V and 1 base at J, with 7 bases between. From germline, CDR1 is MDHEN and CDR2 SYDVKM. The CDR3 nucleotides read TGTGCCAGCAGTTTATCGGGCAGCCAAGAGACCCAGTACTTC. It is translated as CASSLSGSQETQYF.

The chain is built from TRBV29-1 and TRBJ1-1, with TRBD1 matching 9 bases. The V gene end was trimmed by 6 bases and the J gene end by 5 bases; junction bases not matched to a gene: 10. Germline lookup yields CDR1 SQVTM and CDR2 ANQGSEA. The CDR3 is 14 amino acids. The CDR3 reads CSVAATGGGTEAFF. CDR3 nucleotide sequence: TGCAGCGTAGCCGCGACAGGGGGTGGGACTGAAGCTTTCTTT.

The CDR3 DNA sequence: TGTGCCAGCAGCCAAACTGGCGGGGCGCGCACAGATACGCAGTATTTT. It translates to CASSQTGGARTDTQYF. This sequence joins TRBV9 and TRBJ2-3, with D maybe TRBD2 (6 bases). Per germline, CDR1 SGDLS and CDR2 YYNGEE. The CDR3 is 16 amino acids. V was cut by 4 bases and J by 1 base, with 16 bases left in between. Supplemented by reference TRBV9 and TRBJ2-3, the full variable domain reads DSGVTQTPKHLITATGQRVTLRCSPRSGDLSVYWYQQSLDQGLQFLIQYYNGEERAKGNILERFSAQQFPDLHSELNLSSLELGDSALYFCASSQTGGARTDTQYFGPGTRLTVL.

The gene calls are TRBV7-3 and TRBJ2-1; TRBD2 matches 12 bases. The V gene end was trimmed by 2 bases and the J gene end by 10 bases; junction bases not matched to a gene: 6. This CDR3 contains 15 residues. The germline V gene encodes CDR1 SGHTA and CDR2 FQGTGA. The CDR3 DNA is TGTGCCAGCAGCTTATCTAGCGGGAGGGCCGGGGAGCAGTTCTTC. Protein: CASSLSSGRAGEQFF. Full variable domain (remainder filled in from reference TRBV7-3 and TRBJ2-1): GAGVSQTPSNKVTEKGKYVELRCDPISGHTALYWYRQSLGQGPEFLIYFQGTGAADDSGLPNDRFFAVRPEGSVSTLKIQRTERGDSAVYLCASSLSSGRAGEQFFGPGTRLTVL.

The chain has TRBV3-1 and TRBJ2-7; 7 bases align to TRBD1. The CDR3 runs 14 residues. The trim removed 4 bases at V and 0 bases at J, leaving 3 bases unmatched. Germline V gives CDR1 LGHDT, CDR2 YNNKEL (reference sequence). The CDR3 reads CASSRGDSSYEQYF. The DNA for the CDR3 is TGTGCCAGCAGCCGAGGGGACAGCTCCTACGAGCAGTACTTC.

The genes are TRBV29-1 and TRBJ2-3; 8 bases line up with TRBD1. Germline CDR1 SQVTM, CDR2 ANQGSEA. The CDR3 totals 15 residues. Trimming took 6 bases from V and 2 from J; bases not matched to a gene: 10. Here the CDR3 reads CSVHLRGRNTDTQYF. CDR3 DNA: TGCAGCGTCCACCTCAGGGGGCGAAACACAGATACGCAGTATTTT.

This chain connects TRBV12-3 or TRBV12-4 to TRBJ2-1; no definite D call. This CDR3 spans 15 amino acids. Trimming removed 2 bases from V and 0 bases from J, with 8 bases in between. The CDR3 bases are TGTGCCAGCAGTTTACCGTCCGTCTCCTACAATGAGCAGTTCTTC. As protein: CASSLPSVSYNEQFF.

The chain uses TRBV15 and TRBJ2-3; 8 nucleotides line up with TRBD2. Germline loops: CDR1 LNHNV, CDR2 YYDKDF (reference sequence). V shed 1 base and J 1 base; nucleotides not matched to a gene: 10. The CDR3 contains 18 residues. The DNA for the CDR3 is TGTGCCACCAGCAGAGGAGCAGGACAACTAGCGGGCACAGATACGCAGTATTTT. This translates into CATSRGAGQLAGTDTQYF. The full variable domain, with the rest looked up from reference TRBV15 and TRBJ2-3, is DAMVIQNPRYQVTQFGKPVTLSCSQTLNHNVMYWYQQKSSQAPKLLFHYYDKDFNNEADTPDNFQSRRPNTSFCFLDIRSPGLGDTAMYLCATSRGAGQLAGTDTQYFGPGTRLTVL.

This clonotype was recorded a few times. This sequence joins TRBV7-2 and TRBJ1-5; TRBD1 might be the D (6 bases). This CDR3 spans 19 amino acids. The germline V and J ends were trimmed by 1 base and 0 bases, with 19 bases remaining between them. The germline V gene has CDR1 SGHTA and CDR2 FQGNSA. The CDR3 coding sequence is TGTGCCAGCAGCTTAGAAAAGGGGACATTTCTTTATAGCAATCAGCCCCAGCATTTT. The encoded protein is CASSLEKGTFLYSNQPQHF.

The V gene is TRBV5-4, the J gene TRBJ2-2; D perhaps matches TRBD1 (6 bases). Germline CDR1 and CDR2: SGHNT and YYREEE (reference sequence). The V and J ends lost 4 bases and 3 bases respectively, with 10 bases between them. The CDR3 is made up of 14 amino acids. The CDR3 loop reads CASSQDSDTGELFF. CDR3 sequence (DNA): TGTGCCAGCAGCCAGGACAGTGACACCGGGGAGCTGTTTTTT.

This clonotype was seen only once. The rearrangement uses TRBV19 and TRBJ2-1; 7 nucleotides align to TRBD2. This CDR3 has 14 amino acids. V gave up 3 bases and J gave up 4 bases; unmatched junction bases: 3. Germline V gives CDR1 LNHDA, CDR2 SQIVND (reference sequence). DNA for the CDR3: TGTGCCAGTAGTATCCTAGCGGTTTACAATGAGCAGTTCTTC. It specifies CASSILAVYNEQFF.

As DNA, the CDR3 is TGTGCCAGCAGCCTTAACGACTTAATTCTGAACACTGAAGCTTTCTTT. Protein: CASSLNDLILNTEAFF. The chain employs TRBV28 and TRBJ1-1; unclear D gene. CDR1 and CDR2 from the germline V gene are MDHEN and SYDVKM. The CDR3 spans 16 residues. V was pared by 6 bases and J by 0 bases, with 17 bases between.

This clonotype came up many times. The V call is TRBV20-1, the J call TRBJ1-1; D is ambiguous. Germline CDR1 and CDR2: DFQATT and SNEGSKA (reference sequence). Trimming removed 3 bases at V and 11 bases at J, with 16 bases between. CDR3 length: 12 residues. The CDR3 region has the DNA TGCAGTGCTAGTTATCAGGTATTAGGGGCTTTCTTT. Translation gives CSASYQVLGAFF.

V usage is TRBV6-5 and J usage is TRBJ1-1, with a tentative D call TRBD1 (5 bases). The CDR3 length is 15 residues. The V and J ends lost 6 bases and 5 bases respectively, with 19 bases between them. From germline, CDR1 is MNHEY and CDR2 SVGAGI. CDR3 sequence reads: CASRPLEGIGTEAFF. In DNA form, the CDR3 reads TGTGCCAGCAGGCCCCTAGAGGGGATCGGGACTGAAGCTTTCTTT.

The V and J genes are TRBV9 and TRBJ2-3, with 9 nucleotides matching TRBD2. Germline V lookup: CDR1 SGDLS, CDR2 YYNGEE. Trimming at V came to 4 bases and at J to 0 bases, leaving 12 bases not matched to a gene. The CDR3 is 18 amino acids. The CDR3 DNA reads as TGTGCCAGCAGCTCCACTAGCGGGCCGTCGAAAAGCACAGATACGCAGTATTTT. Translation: CASSSTSGPSKSTDTQYF.

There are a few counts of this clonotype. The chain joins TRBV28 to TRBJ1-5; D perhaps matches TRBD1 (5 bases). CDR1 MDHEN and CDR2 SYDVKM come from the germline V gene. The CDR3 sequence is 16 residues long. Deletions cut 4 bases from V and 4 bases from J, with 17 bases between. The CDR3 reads CASSSTQGARNQPQHF. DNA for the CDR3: TGTGCCAGCAGTTCAACTCAAGGGGCACGAAATCAGCCCCAGCATTTT.

CDR3 in amino acids: CASSYGRQPQHF. In DNA, the CDR3 is TGTGCCAGCAGTTATGGGCGTCAGCCCCAGCATTTT. The chain uses TRBV6-6 and TRBJ1-5, with no clear D. The V and J ends lost 3 bases and 6 bases respectively, with 6 bases between them. The CDR3 has 12 amino acids. Germline CDR1 and CDR2: MNHNY and SVGAGI (reference sequence).

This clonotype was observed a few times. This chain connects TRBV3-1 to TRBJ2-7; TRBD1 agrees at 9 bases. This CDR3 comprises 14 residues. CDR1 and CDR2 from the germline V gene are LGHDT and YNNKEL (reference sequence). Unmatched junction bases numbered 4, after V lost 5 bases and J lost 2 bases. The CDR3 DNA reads TGTGCCAGCAGCTCCCGGGACAGGGCCTACGAGCAGTACTTC. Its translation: CASSSRDRAYEQYF.

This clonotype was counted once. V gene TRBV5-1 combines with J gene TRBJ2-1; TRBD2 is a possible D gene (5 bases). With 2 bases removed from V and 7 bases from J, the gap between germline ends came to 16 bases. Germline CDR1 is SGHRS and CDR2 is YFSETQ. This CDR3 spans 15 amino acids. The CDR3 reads CASSLVEAGGNEQFF. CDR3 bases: TGCGCCAGCAGCTTAGTCGAGGCGGGCGGAAATGAGCAGTTCTTC.

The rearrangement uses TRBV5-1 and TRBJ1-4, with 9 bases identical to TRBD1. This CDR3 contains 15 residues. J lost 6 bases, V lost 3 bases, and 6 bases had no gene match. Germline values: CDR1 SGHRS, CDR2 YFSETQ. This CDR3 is CASSWGQGKDEKLFF. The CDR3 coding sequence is TGCGCCAGCAGCTGGGGACAGGGCAAGGATGAAAAACTGTTTTTT.

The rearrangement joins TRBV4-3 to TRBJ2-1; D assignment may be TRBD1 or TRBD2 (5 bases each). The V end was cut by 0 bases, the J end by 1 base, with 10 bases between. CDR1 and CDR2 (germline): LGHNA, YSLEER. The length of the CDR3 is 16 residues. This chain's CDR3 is CASSQDWGSSYNEQFF. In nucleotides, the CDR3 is TGCGCCAGCAGCCAAGATTGGGGGAGTTCCTACAATGAGCAGTTCTTC.